The present T cell receptor (beta chain) was sequenced within a study of OX40 agonist ivuxolimab in advanced cancers. For the study at large: The patients received agonistic anti-OX40 (CD134) antibody ivuxolimab.

Points from the study as a whole: By week 6 at 0.1 to 3.0 mg/kg, blood CD4+ and CD8+ T cells had expanded clonally. Among T cells, CD8+ cells averaged more expanded clones than CD4+ cells. Near-lowest levels of clonal expansion characterized partial responders at 0.1-3.0 mg/kg.

Germline V gives CDR1 SGHVS, CDR2 FNYEAQ. V lost 5 bases and J 5 bases, leaving 7 bases between the germline ends. The CDR3 contains 12 residues. Only in-frame clones appear in the TCRdb table, and some are missing; sequencing was by immunoSEQ multiplex PCR. The profile shows roughly 72,000 clones, about 85% of them singletons. This clone was seen more than once but under ten times. The target antigen is unknown. The TCR originated in an adult with an advanced solid tumor such as melanoma, head and neck, liver or kidney cancer. The input for sequencing was CD4+ or CD8+ T cells sorted from blood, taken in a trial of the OX40 agonist ivuxolimab. The chain uses TRBV7-6 and TRBJ2-1, with D uncertain. This CDR3 is CASSPRNNEQFF. CDR3 bases: TGTGCCAGCAGCCCCCGTAACAATGAGCAGTTCTTC.